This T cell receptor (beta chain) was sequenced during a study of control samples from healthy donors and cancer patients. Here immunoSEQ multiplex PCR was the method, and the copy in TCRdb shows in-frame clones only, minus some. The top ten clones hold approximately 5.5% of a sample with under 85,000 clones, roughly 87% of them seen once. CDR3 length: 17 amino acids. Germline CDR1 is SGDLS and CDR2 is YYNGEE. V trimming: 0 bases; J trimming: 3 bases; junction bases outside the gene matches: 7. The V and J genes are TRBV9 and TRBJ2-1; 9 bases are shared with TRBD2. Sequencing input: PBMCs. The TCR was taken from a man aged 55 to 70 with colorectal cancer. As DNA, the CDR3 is TGTGCCAGCAGCGTAGCCCCTGGCGGGGGGGACTACAATGAGCAGTTCTTC. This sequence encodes CASSVAPGGGDYNEQFF.